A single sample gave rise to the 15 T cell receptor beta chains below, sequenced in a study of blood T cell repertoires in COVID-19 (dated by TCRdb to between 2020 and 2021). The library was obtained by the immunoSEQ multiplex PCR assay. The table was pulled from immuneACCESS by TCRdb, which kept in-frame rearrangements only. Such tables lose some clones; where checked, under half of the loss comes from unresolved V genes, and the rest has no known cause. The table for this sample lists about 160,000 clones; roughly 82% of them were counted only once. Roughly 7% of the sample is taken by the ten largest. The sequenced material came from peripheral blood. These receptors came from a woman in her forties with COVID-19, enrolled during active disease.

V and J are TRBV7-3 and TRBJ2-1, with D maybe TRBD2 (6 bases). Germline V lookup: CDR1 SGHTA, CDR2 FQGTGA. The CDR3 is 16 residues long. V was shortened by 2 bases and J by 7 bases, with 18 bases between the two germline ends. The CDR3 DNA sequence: TGTGCCAGCAGCTTAGTGGCCCTAGAGGGGAGGAATGAGCAGTTCTTC. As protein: CASSLVALEGRNEQFF.

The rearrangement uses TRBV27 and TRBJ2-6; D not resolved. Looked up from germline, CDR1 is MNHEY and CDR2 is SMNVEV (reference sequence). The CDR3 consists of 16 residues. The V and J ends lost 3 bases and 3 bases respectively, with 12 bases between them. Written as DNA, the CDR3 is TGTGCCAGCAGTTTTGCTCTCCCGAGTGGGGCCAACGTCCTGACTTTC. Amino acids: CASSFALPSGANVLTF. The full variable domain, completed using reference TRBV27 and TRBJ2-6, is EAQVTQNPRYLITVTGKKLTVTCSQNMNHEYMSWYRQDPGLGLRQIYYSMNVEVTDKGDVPEGYKVSRKEKRNFPLILESPSPNQTSLYFCASSFALPSGANVLTFGAGSRLTVL.

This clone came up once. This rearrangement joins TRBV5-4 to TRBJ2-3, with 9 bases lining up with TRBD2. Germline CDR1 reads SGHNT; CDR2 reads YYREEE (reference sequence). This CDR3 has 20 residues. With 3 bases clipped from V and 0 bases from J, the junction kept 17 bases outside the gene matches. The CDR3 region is CASSSPPGQFSGSSTDTQYF. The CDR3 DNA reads TGTGCCAGCAGCTCTCCCCCCGGCCAGTTTAGCGGGAGCAGCACAGATACGCAGTATTTT.

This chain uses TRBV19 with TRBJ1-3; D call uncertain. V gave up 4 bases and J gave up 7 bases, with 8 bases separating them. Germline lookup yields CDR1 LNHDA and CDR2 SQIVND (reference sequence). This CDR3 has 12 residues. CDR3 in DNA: TGTGCCAGTAGTAGAGACGAGAACACCATATATTTT. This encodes CASSRDENTIYF.

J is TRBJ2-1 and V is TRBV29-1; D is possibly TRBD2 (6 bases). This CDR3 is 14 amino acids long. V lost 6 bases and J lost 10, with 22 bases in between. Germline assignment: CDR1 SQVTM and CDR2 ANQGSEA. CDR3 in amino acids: CSVRGGGIRKEQFF. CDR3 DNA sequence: TGCAGCGTCCGGGGAGGAGGGATTCGTAAGGAGCAGTTCTTC.

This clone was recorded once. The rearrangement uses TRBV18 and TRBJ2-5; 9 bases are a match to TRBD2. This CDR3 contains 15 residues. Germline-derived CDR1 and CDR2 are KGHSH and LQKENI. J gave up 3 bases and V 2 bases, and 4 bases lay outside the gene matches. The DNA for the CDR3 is TGTGCCAGCTCACCAATCGCGGGAGGGGAAGAGACCCAGTACTTC. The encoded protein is CASSPIAGGEETQYF.

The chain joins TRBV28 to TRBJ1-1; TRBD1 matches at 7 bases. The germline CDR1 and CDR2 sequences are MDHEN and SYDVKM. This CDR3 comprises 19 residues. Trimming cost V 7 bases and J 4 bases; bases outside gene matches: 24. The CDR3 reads CASTLRRVDRRKRRTEAFF. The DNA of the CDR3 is TGTGCCAGCACTCTCCGGCGGGTGGACAGGAGGAAAAGACGCACTGAAGCTTTCTTT.

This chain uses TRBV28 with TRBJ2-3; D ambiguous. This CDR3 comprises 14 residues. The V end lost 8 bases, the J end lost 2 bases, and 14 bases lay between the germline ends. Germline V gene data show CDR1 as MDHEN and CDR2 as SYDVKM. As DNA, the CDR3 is TGTGCCAGCGGGCGAGCCGACCTCACAGATACGCAGTATTTT. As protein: CASGRADLTDTQYF.

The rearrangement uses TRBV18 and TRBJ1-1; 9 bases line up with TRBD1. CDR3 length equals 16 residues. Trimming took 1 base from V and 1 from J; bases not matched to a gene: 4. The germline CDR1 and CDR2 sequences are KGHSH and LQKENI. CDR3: CASSPQQGAPNTEAFF. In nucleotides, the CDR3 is TGTGCCAGCTCACCACAACAGGGGGCGCCGAACACTGAAGCTTTCTTT.

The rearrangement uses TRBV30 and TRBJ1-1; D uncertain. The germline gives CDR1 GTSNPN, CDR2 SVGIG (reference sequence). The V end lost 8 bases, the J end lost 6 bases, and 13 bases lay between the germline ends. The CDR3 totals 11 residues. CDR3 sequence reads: CAQSTYAEAFF. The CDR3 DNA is TGTGCCCAATCCACATACGCTGAAGCTTTCTTT.

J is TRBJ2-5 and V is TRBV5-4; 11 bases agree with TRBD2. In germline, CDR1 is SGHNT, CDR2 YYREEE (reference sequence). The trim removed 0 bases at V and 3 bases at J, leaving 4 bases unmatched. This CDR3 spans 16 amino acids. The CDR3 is CASSLVSGGDEETQYF. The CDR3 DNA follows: TGTGCCAGCAGCTTGGTTAGCGGGGGGGATGAAGAGACCCAGTACTTC.

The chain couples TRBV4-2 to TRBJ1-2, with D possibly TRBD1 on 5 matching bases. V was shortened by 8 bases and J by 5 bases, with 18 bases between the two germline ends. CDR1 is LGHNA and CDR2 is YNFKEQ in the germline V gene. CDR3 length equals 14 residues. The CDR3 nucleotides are TGTGCCAGCGGCGACAGTGCCTACCGATATGGCTACACCTTC. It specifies CASGDSAYRYGYTF.

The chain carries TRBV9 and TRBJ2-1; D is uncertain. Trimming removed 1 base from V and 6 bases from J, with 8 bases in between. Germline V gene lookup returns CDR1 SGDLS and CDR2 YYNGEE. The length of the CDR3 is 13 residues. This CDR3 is CASSVPPGNEQFF. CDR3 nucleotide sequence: TGTGCCAGCAGCGTACCTCCGGGCAATGAGCAGTTCTTC.

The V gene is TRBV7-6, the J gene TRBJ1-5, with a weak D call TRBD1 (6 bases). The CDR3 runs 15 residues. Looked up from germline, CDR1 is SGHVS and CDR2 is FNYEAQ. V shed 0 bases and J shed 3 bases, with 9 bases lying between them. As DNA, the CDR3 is TGTGCCAGCAGCTTAGCGGGGGCAGTCAATCAGCCCCAGCATTTT. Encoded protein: CASSLAGAVNQPQHF.

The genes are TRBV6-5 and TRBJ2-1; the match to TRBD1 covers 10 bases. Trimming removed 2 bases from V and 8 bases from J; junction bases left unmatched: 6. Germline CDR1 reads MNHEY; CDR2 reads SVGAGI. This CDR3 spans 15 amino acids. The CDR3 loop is CASSYTGTGEDEQFF. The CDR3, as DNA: TGTGCCAGCAGTTACACCGGGACAGGGGAAGATGAGCAGTTCTTC.